The 21 T cell receptor beta chains in this list originate from one sample, sequenced in a study of human T cells and chemical hapten exposure (dated by TCRdb to the early 2020s). The library relied on RACE. Sequencing relied on a NextSeq 500. TCRdb redid the processing of the public reads, applying fastp at Q25 and MiXCR, and retained in-frame beta chains. Entries that share a CDR3 protein sequence are merged under the most common genes and DNA. For this sample the table gives about 290,000 distinct CDR3 sequences, of which around 7% were detected only once. The ten largest clones add up to 1.2% of the sample. The time point label, read with the paper, signifies: pre-sensitization, week 0. Interpreted using the paper, the treatment or condition label stands for: therapeutic diphenylcyclopropenone sensitization with weekly scalp DPC. This specimen was whole blood, taken in connection with sensitization to the hapten diphenylcyclopropenone (DPC). Every receptor here comes from a man aged 18 to 30 with alopecia areata. Some clones in this sample may be carry-over from other donors' samples.

In this sample, this clonotype turned up a few times. This chain connects TRBV28 to TRBJ1-1, with D perhaps TRBD1 (6 bases). CDR1 and CDR2 (germline): MDHEN, SYDVKM. Trimming took 5 bases from V and 4 from J, leaving 17 bases between them. This CDR3 contains 15 residues. This CDR3 reads CASSPSGGGATEAFF. CDR3 in DNA: TGTGCCAGCAGTCCGTCAGGAGGGGGTGCCACTGAAGCTTTCTTT.

V usage is TRBV20-1 and J usage is TRBJ2-7, with D possibly being TRBD2 (5 bases). V gave up 3 bases and J gave up 3 bases, with 6 bases separating them. Looked up from germline, CDR1 is DFQATT and CDR2 is SNEGSKA (reference sequence). The CDR3 sequence is 11 residues long. The CDR3 reads CSASEGYEQYV. The CDR3 DNA reads TGCAGTGCTAGCGAGGGCTACGAGCAGTACGTC.

The chain combines TRBV20-1 with TRBJ2-1; TRBD2 might be the D (7 bases). Germline CDR1 and CDR2: DFQATT and SNEGSKA (reference sequence). This CDR3 is built from 15 residues. V gave up 0 bases and J gave up 7 bases, with 16 bases separating them. For the CDR3, the DNA is TGCAGTGCTAGAGACTTGAGGGGGGGGAGGAATGAGCAGTTCTTC. Translating gives CSARDLRGGRNEQFF.

This clonotype was picked up many times. This sequence joins TRBV28 and TRBJ1-4; TRBD1 matches at 8 bases. Germline values: CDR1 MDHEN, CDR2 SYDVKM. V trimming: 8 bases; J trimming: 5 bases; junction bases outside the gene matches: 7. This CDR3 has 14 residues. The CDR3: CASGTRGRNEKLFF. DNA for the CDR3: TGTGCCAGCGGAACCAGGGGGCGGAATGAAAAACTGTTTTTT.

V is TRBV6-1 and J is TRBJ2-7; a weak D match, TRBD2 (7 bases). The V and J ends lost 1 base and 1 base respectively, with 11 bases between them. The CDR3 loop spans 15 amino acids. Germline assignment: CDR1 MNHNS and CDR2 SASEGT. This CDR3 reads CASSEGRGASYEQYV. CDR3 coding DNA: TGTGCCAGCAGTGAAGGACGGGGGGCTTCCTACGAGCAGTACGTC.

The rearrangement links TRBV3-1 to TRBJ2-7; TRBD1 aligns across 9 bases. The CDR3 has 14 amino acids. CDR1 is LGHDT, CDR2 YNNKEL, per germline (reference sequence). Trimming at V came to 4 bases and at J to 6 bases, leaving 7 bases not matched to a gene. The CDR3 protein is CASSPGQGEGEQYF. The CDR3, as DNA: TGTGCCAGCAGCCCGGGACAGGGAGAAGGCGAGCAGTACTTC.

This clonotype has ten or more counts. The V call is TRBV7-3, the J call TRBJ1-1; the D is unclear. The V end lost 5 bases, the J end lost 4 bases, and 11 bases lay between the germline ends. This CDR3 region has 13 residues. The V gene's germline CDR1 is SGHTA and CDR2 FQGTGA. CDR3 in amino acids: CASSPVPITEAFF. CDR3 nucleotides: TGTGCCAGCAGCCCGGTCCCGATCACTGAAGCTTTCTTT.

CDR3 in amino acids: CASSDPKGLAGYEQFF. As DNA, the CDR3 is TGTGCCAGCAGCGATCCCAAGGGACTAGCGGGCTATGAGCAGTTCTTC. The chain has TRBV6-2 or TRBV6-3 and TRBJ2-1; TRBD2 agrees at 12 bases. The CDR3 consists of 16 residues. Germline assignment: CDR1 MNHEY and CDR2 SVGEGT. V lost 6 bases to trimming and J lost 8 bases; unmatched junction nucleotides: 11.

This clonotype was picked up a small number of times. The chain employs TRBV12-3 or TRBV12-4 and TRBJ2-3; 10 nucleotides align to TRBD1. With V trimmed by 4 bases and J by 8 bases, 9 bases remained unmatched. The CDR3 length is 15 residues. The CDR3 coding sequence is TGTGCCAGCAGTTACTCGAGACAGGGGGCAGGTACGCAGTATTTT. It encodes CASSYSRQGAGTQYF.

This chain uses TRBV4-3 with TRBJ2-4, with TRBD1 matching 9 bases. The CDR3 has 17 amino acids. J lost 7 bases, V lost 2 bases, and 12 bases had no gene match. The germline V gene has CDR1 LGHNA and CDR2 YSLEER. The CDR3 region is CASSQRAGTGIMNIQYF. CDR3 coding DNA: TGCGCCAGCAGCCAACGAGCCGGGACAGGGATTATGAACATTCAGTACTTC.

This clonotype was seen at least ten times. The rearrangement links TRBV25-1 to TRBJ1-2; tentatively, D is TRBD1 (6 bases). The CDR3 is 13 residues long. Per germline, CDR1 MGHDK and CDR2 SYGVNS. V was cut by 2 bases and J by 2 bases, with 6 bases left in between. CDR3 nucleotide sequence: TGTGCCAGCAGTGAAACAGGGAACTATGGCTACACCTTC. It encodes CASSETGNYGYTF.

This clonotype was counted between two and nine times. The chain employs TRBV20-1 and TRBJ1-5; the D is unclear. The CDR3 is 13 amino acids. Trimming cost V 6 bases and J 6 bases, with 15 bases left between them. The germline V gene has CDR1 DFQATT and CDR2 SNEGSKA (reference sequence). The CDR3 region has the DNA TGCAGTGCGACCACTGGGCGGCTTCAGCCCCAGCATTTT. Its translation: CSATTGRLQPQHF.

This clonotype showed up just a few times. The CDR3 bases are TGTGCCAGCAGCTTTGGGGCCCCCCATTCACCCCTCCACTTT. This encodes CASSFGAPHSPLHF. The chain uses TRBV27 and TRBJ1-6; tentative D call: TRBD1 (5 bases). This CDR3 is built from 14 residues. The V end was cut by 6 bases, the J end by 8 bases, with 14 bases between. The germline V gene has CDR1 MNHEY and CDR2 SMNVEV (reference sequence).

This clonotype has a handful of counts. The CDR3 bases are TGTGCCAGCAGCCGGACAGAATCCTACGAGCAGTACGTC. Translating it yields CASSRTESYEQYV. This chain uses TRBV7-9 with TRBJ2-7; perhaps TRBD1 as D (6 bases). Germline V gene lookup returns CDR1 SEHNR and CDR2 FQNEAQ (reference sequence). The CDR3 runs 13 residues. The V and J ends lost 5 bases and 1 base respectively, with 9 bases between them.

The chain is built from TRBV4-3 and TRBJ2-7; D uncertain. The germline CDR1 and CDR2 sequences are LGHNA and YSLEER. CDR3 length equals 13 residues. Trimming took 0 bases from V and 7 from J, leaving 10 bases between them. Written as DNA, the CDR3 is TGCGCCAGCAGCCAAGAAGTACGACAAGAGCAGTACTTC. As protein: CASSQEVRQEQYF.

This clonotype was seen a handful of times. The chain links TRBV2 to TRBJ2-7, with 10 bases lining up with TRBD1. Germline CDR1 reads SNHLY; CDR2 reads FYNNEI. The CDR3 is 13 residues long. V gave up 3 bases and J gave up 9 bases; unmatched junction bases: 5. The CDR3 region is CASSERTGGRQYV. In DNA, the CDR3 is TGTGCCAGCAGTGAGAGGACAGGGGGACGGCAGTACGTC.

V and J are TRBV7-6 and TRBJ2-7; D might be TRBD2 (6 bases). The CDR3 is 14 amino acids. Trimming removed 7 bases at V and 9 bases at J, with 22 bases between. Germline V lookup: CDR1 SGHVS, CDR2 FNYEAQ. This CDR3 is CASTPGTEGLGQYF. The CDR3 bases are TGTGCCAGCACCCCGGGGACTGAGGGATTGGGGCAGTACTTC. Drawing the rest from reference TRBV7-6 and TRBJ2-7, the complete variable domain is GAGVSQSPRYKVTKRGQDVALRCDPISGHVSLYWYRQALGQGPEFLTYFNYEAQQDKSGLPNDRFSAERPEGSISTLTIQRTEQRDSAMYRCASTPGTEGLGQYFGPGTRLTVT.

Only a few counts were recorded for this clonotype. The V and J genes are TRBV2 and TRBJ2-1, with a possible D match to TRBD1 (5 bases). V was trimmed by 5 bases and J by 4 bases, leaving 21 bases between them. The CDR3 consists of 17 residues. Germline CDR1 is SNHLY and CDR2 is FYNNEI. CDR3 sequence reads: CASSLSGAVVSYNEQFF. The CDR3 nucleotides are TGTGCCAGCAGTTTGAGTGGGGCGGTGGTATCATACAATGAGCAGTTCTTC.

The gene calls are TRBV7-9 and TRBJ1-3; 7 positions match TRBD1. The V gene's germline CDR1 is SEHNR and CDR2 FQNEAQ (reference sequence). Losses at the gene ends were 8 bases for V and 2 bases for J; bases not matched to a gene: 6. This CDR3 contains 14 residues. The CDR3 region is CASQRDSAGNTIYF. In nucleotides, the CDR3 is TGTGCCAGCCAGCGGGACAGTGCTGGAAACACCATATATTTT.

V is TRBV20-1 and J is TRBJ1-2; tentative D call: TRBD1 (5 bases). The CDR3 extends over 14 amino acids. Germline CDR1 DFQATT, CDR2 SNEGSKA (reference sequence). Trimming cost V 6 bases and J 2 bases, with 16 bases left between them. CDR3: CSAPSDTSNYGYTF. The DNA for the CDR3 is TGCAGTGCCCCGTCGGACACTTCGAACTATGGCTACACCTTC.

This clonotype was counted between two and nine times. The chain carries TRBV7-9 and TRBJ2-7, with D possibly being TRBD1 (5 bases). The CDR3 sequence is 12 residues long. With 4 bases removed from V and 7 bases from J, the gap between germline ends came to 11 bases. From germline, CDR1 is SEHNR and CDR2 FQNEAQ (reference sequence). CDR3 sequence reads: CASSSGIGEQYV. CDR3 sequence (DNA): TGTGCCAGCAGCTCAGGGATCGGGGAGCAGTACGTC.